Following are 15 T cell receptor beta chains from one sample sequenced in a study of graft-versus-host responses after intestinal transplantation. Sequencing was performed with immunoSEQ multiplex PCR; in TCRdb, only in-frame clones are kept and a portion is missing. The sample has just over 40,000 clones, roughly nine tenths seen once. Sequencing was performed on PBMCs, taken approximately 300 days after intestinal transplant. These TCRs come from a human patient who received an intestinal transplant, so some T cells may come from the graft donor.

This sequence joins TRBV6-5 and TRBJ2-7; 10 bases align to TRBD2. The junction had 5 bases not matched to a gene; V was cut back by 6 bases and J by 6 bases. Germline V gene lookup returns CDR1 MNHEY and CDR2 SVGAGI. This CDR3 spans 13 amino acids. The CDR3 protein is CASSSSGSGEQYF. DNA of the CDR3: TGTGCCAGCAGCTCTAGCGGGAGTGGCGAGCAGTACTTC.

The V call is TRBV6-1, the J call TRBJ1-3; TRBD1 aligns across 9 bases. This CDR3 region has 14 residues. Germline CDR1 and CDR2: MNHNS and SASEGT. Losses at the gene ends were 6 bases for V and 4 bases for J; bases not matched to a gene: 4. CDR3 nucleotide sequence: TGTGCCAGCAGGGGGACAGGGTGGGGAAACACCATATATTTT. This codes for CASRGTGWGNTIYF.

The CDR3 DNA sequence: TGTGCCAGCAGTTACTCGACGGGGGGTAATTCACCCCTCCACTTT. Amino acids: CASSYSTGGNSPLHF. The rearrangement joins TRBV6-6 to TRBJ1-6, with TRBD1 as a possible D gene (5 bases). Germline V gene sequence: CDR1 MNHNY, CDR2 SVGAGI (reference sequence). This CDR3 spans 15 amino acids. V gave up 0 bases and J gave up 6 bases, with 9 bases separating them.

This rearrangement joins TRBV5-1 to TRBJ2-6; 7 bases fit TRBD1. Germline V gene data show CDR1 as SGHRS and CDR2 as YFSETQ. This CDR3 contains 18 residues. V was clipped by 4 bases and J by 0 bases; unmatched bases: 10. The CDR3: CASSTTQGLGSGANVLTF. The CDR3 DNA reads TGCGCCAGCAGCACGACACAGGGGTTGGGCTCTGGGGCCAACGTCCTGACTTTC.

The V call is TRBV19, the J call TRBJ2-2; 7 bases line up with TRBD1. The CDR3 is 16 residues long. V trimming: 5 bases; J trimming: 6 bases; junction bases outside the gene matches: 12. CDR1 is LNHDA, CDR2 SQIVND, per germline (reference sequence). The DNA for the CDR3 is TGTGCCAGTAGTGGCGTGACAGGGATGGGTGCCGGGGAGCTGTTTTTT. Translated: CASSGVTGMGAGELFF.

The chain has TRBV28 and TRBJ1-1, with no clear D. Trimming shortened V by 1 base and J by 1 base, and 10 bases separated the two germline ends. CDR1 MDHEN and CDR2 SYDVKM come from the germline V gene. This CDR3 is built from 15 residues. CDR3 region: CASSLYPRKNTEAFF. CDR3 DNA sequence: TGTGCCAGCAGTTTATATCCTCGTAAGAACACTGAAGCTTTCTTT.

The chain uses TRBV4-3 and TRBJ2-1; D possibly corresponds to TRBD2 (5 bases). CDR3 length equals 16 residues. Looked up from germline, CDR1 is LGHNA and CDR2 is YSLEER. Trimming removed 0 bases from V and 4 bases from J, with 13 bases in between. The CDR3 loop reads CASSQDRASRYNEQFF. CDR3 bases: TGCGCCAGCAGCCAAGATCGGGCTAGCCGGTACAATGAGCAGTTCTTC.

The genes are TRBV6-4 and TRBJ2-3; 7 bases match TRBD1. CDR1 and CDR2 (germline): MRHNA, SNTAGT. V was pared by 0 bases and J by 5 bases, with 5 bases of the junction left unmatched. This CDR3 has 15 residues. CDR3 nucleotides: TGTGCCAGCAGTGACTCGACAGGGCGTGGAGATACGCAGTATTTT. Translation: CASSDSTGRGDTQYF.

CDR3 sequence reads: CASSVGLSRADPDTQYF. Written as DNA, the CDR3 is TGTGCCAGCAGCGTAGGTCTATCGCGGGCCGACCCAGATACGCAGTATTTT. This chain links TRBV9 with TRBJ2-3, with D perhaps matching TRBD2 (5 bases). CDR1 SGDLS and CDR2 YYNGEE come from the germline V gene. The CDR3 spans 17 residues. Trimming took 0 bases from V and 4 from J, leaving 18 bases between them.

This clone is a singleton in its sample. J is TRBJ2-6 and V is TRBV6-1; D not certain. There are 14 residues in the CDR3. CDR1 is MNHNS, CDR2 SASEGT, per germline. V gave up 5 bases and J gave up 0 bases, with 5 bases separating them. The CDR3 sequence: CASSFNSGANVLTF. The CDR3 coding sequence is TGTGCCAGCAGTTTCAACTCTGGGGCCAACGTCCTGACTTTC.

This rearrangement joins TRBV6-5 to TRBJ1-2, with TRBD1 identical over 9 bases. CDR1 and CDR2 from the germline V gene are MNHEY and SVGAGI. V trimming: 9 bases; J trimming: 7 bases; junction bases outside the gene matches: 12. CDR3 size: 14 residues. CDR3 protein: CASGPGQGFSGYTF. The DNA for the CDR3 is TGTGCCAGTGGCCCAGGACAGGGGTTTTCTGGCTACACCTTC.

CDR3 in amino acids: CASRWTSGRYNEQFF. In DNA form, the CDR3 reads TGTGCCAGCAGATGGACTAGCGGACGCTACAATGAGCAGTTCTTC. The rearrangement links TRBV28 to TRBJ2-1; 10 bases match TRBD2. Trimming at V came to 6 bases and at J to 3 bases, leaving 5 bases not matched to a gene. Germline loops: CDR1 MDHEN, CDR2 SYDVKM. The CDR3 is 15 amino acids.

The V call is TRBV15, the J call TRBJ1-1, with D tentatively TRBD1 (6 bases). The CDR3 contains 13 residues. The V gene's germline CDR1 is LNHNV and CDR2 YYDKDF (reference sequence). The V and J ends lost 1 base and 8 bases respectively, with 11 bases between them. The CDR3 reads CATSRGGGLEAFF. The CDR3 DNA is TGTGCCACCAGCAGAGGAGGGGGTTTAGAAGCTTTCTTT.

The V call is TRBV18, the J call TRBJ2-7; tentatively, D is TRBD1 (5 bases). The CDR3 length is 13 residues. With 2 bases removed from V and 9 bases from J, the gap between germline ends came to 14 bases. Germline V lookup: CDR1 KGHSH, CDR2 LQKENI. The CDR3 region has the DNA TGTGCCAGCTCACCAGGGGCGCAGGGTTGGCAGTACTTC. Amino acid sequence: CASSPGAQGWQYF.

The chain uses TRBV11-2 and TRBJ2-5; D might be TRBD1 (5 bases). Trimming left V 1 base short and J 0 bases short, with 9 bases between. Germline lookup yields CDR1 SGHAT and CDR2 FQNNGV. This CDR3 comprises 15 residues. The CDR3 reads CASSLGVQDQETQYF. The DNA for the CDR3 is TGTGCCAGCAGCTTAGGAGTACAGGACCAAGAGACCCAGTACTTC.